A selection of T cell receptor beta chains follows, all from one sample in a study of T cell repertoires in ileal Crohn's disease. Sequencing was performed with immunoSEQ multiplex PCR; in TCRdb, only in-frame clones are kept and a portion is missing. The sample contains about 62,000 clones, 70% to 90% of which appear only once. The sequenced material came from ileal tissue. Receptors originate from an adult with Crohn's disease. Both conserved end residues are part of each CDR3. The order of the fields is D gene, J gene, V gene, clone size, CDR3 DNA, CDR3 protein. The D gene is left open where the match is weak. The size of a clone is reported for some rows only, either as once, few or many, or as a class for expanded clones.

>TRBD1|TRBJ2-1|TRBV19|.
TGTGCCAGTAGTGTAAAACAGGGGGCCCTTTACAATGAGCAGTTCTTC
CASSVKQGALYNEQFF
>.|TRBJ1-1|TRBV14|.
TGTGCCAGCAGCCTATCTTGGAGCACTGAAGCTTTCTTT
CASSLSWSTEAFF
>.|TRBJ2-6|TRBV4-3|.
TGCGCCAGCAGCCAAGAAGCCGGTAGAGGGGCCAACGTCCTGACTTTC
CASSQEAGRGANVLTF
>.|TRBJ1-4|TRBV4-1|.
TGCGCCAGCAGCCAAGATCTAGGCCGTTGGGCAACTAATGAAAAACTGTTTTTT
CASSQDLGRWATNEKLFF
>.|TRBJ1-2|TRBV6-1|.
TGTGCCAGCAGTGCTTCCCGAAGACAGGTCAGATATGGCTACACCTTC
CASSASRRQVRYGYTF
>.|TRBJ1-1|TRBV7-8|.
TGTGCCAGCAGCTTGGGCGTCCTGGGAGCTTTCTTT
CASSLGVLGAFF
>.|TRBJ1-2|TRBV28|once
TGTGCCAGCAGTCCCGGGAGGACCTATGGCTACACCTTC
CASSPGRTYGYTF
>TRBD1|TRBJ1-5|TRBV29-1|.
TGCAGCGTTGCGACAGGGGGCTTGGGCAATCAGCCCCAGCATTTT
CSVATGGLGNQPQHF
>TRBD1|TRBJ1-2|TRBV13|.
TGTGCCAGCAGCTTCTTGGGACAGGGCCCCACAAGGGATGGCTACACCTTC
CASSFLGQGPTRDGYTF
>TRBD2|TRBJ2-1|TRBV11-1|.
TGTGCCAGCAGCCCCGAGAAGCGGGGGCCGTACAATGAGCAGTTCTTC
CASSPEKRGPYNEQFF
>TRBD2|TRBJ2-1|TRBV18|once
TGTGCCAGCTCATCGCCGGGACTAGCACTGGGCAATGAGCAGTTCTTC
CASSSPGLALGNEQFF
>.|TRBJ1-2|TRBV5-6|.
TGTGCCAGCAGCTTGCCCGGGAACTATGGCTACACCTTC
CASSLPGNYGYTF
>TRBD2|TRBJ2-1|TRBV7-2|.
TGTGCCAGCAGCTTATTGACACACGATACGGGACTAAAATACAATGAGCAGTTCTTC
CASSLLTHDTGLKYNEQFF
>TRBD1|TRBJ1-6|TRBV6-5|.
TGTGCCAGCAGTTACGGACAGGGGATTAATTCACCCCTCCACTTT
CASSYGQGINSPLHF
>.|TRBJ2-2|TRBV7-6|.
TGTGCCAGCAGCCCGAAGAACGGGGCCGGGGAGCTGTTTTTT
CASSPKNGAGELFF
>.|TRBJ1-4|TRBV10-3|.
TGTGCCATCAGTACAGGTGTGAATGAAAAACTGTTTTTT
CAISTGVNEKLFF
>TRBD2|TRBJ2-5|TRBV5-1|.
TGCGCCAGCAGCGGGACTAGCGGGGGGGCCCAAGAGACCCAGTACTTC
CASSGTSGGAQETQYF
>.|TRBJ1-4|TRBV5-6|.
TGTGCCAGCAGCTTTGGGAGGGCCCTGGAGGAAAAACTGTTTTTT
CASSFGRALEEKLFF
>TRBD1|TRBJ1-1|TRBV18|.
TGTGCCAGCTCACCGGGGCAGGGGGTCGGGGAAGCTTTCTTT
CASSPGQGVGEAFF
>.|TRBJ2-5|TRBV5-1|.
TGCGCCAGCAGCTTGACAGGGTTAAGAGAGACCCAGTACTTC
CASSLTGLRETQYF
>TRBD1|TRBJ2-1|TRBV5-1|.
TGCGCCAGCAGCTTGAGGCCCGGACAGGGGACCAATGAGCAGTTCTTC
CASSLRPGQGTNEQFF
>TRBD2|TRBJ2-7|TRBV4-2|.
TGTGCCAGCAGCCAGACGACTAGCGGGAGGGATCTTAAATACGAGCAGTACTTC
CASSQTTSGRDLKYEQYF